This section outlines one T cell receptor (beta chain) sequence together with its context. Its antigen is not identified. This sample stems from a study of CD8 T cells in Susac syndrome. Study at large: Treatment status at blood draw for the Susac syndrome patients was therapy-naive, corticosteroids, or intravenous immunoglobulin alone. Study-level results: The study acknowledged a relatively small number of individuals in its TCR sequencing and HLA analysis.

Germline V CDR1 and CDR2: MNHEY, SMNVEV (reference sequence). The V end was cut by 8 bases, the J end by 5 bases, with 14 bases between. The CDR3 extends over 13 amino acids. After extraction with the RNeasy kit, about 0.5 to 1 ug of the RNA was reverse transcribed using random hexamers. Amplification of TCR beta CDR3 was carried out by immunoSEQ multiplex PCR, which covered 54 Vbeta and 13 Jbeta segments. TCRdb re-called the immunoSEQ multiplex PCR reads with MiXCR, one entry per CDR3 protein. The data contain 71,000 or so distinct CDR3 sequences, roughly 93% of them singletons. Input material: CD4+ T cells from PBMCs. This sequence was found in a human donor with Susac syndrome. The rearrangement uses TRBV27 and TRBJ2-3; TRBD1 is a possible D gene (5 bases). The CDR3: CASRAGFLDTQYF. Written as DNA, the CDR3 is TGTGCCAGCCGTGCAGGGTTTTTAGATACGCAGTATTTT.